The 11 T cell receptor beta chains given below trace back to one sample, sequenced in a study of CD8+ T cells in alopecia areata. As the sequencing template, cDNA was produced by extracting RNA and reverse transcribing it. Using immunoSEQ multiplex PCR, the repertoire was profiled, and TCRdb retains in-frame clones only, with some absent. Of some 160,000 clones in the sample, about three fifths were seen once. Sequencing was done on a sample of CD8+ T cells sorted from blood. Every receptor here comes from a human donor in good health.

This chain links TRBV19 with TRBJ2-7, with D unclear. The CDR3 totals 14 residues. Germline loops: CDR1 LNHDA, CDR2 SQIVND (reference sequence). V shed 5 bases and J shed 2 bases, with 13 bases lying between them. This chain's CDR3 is CASSVRVRPYEQYF. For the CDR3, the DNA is TGTGCCAGTAGTGTCCGGGTTCGACCCTACGAGCAGTACTTC.

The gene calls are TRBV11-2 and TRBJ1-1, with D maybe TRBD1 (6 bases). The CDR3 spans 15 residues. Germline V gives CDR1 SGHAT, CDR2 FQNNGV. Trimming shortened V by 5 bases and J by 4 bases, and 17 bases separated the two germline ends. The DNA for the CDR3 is TGTGCCAGCAGCCGAACAGGGTTCCGAGCCACTGAAGCTTTCTTT. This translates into CASSRTGFRATEAFF.

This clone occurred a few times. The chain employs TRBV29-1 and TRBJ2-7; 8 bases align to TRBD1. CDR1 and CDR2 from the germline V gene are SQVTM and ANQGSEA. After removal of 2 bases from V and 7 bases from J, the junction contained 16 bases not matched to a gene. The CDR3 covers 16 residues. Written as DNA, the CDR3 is TGCAGCGTTGAAATTCGGGCCCCGGACAGGGCGAAAGAGCAGTACTTC. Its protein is CSVEIRAPDRAKEQYF.

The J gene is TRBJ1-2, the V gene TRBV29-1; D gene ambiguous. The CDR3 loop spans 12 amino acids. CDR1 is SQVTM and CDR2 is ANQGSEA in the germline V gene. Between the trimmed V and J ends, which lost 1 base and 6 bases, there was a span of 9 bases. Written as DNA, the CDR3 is TGCAGCGTTGAAGGGAGGGCTAATGGCTACACCTTC. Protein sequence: CSVEGRANGYTF.

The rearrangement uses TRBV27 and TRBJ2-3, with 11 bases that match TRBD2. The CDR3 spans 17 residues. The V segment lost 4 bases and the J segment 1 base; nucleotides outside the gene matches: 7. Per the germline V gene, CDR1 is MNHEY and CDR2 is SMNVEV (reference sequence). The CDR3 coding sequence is TGTGCCAGCAGTTCCCTAGGACTAGCGGGCCGCACAGATACGCAGTATTTT. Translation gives CASSSLGLAGRTDTQYF.

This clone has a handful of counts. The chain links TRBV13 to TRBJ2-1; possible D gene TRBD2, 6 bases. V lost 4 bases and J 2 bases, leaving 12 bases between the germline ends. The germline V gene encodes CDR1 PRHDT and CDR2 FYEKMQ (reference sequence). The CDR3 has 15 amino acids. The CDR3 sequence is CASSYRGGTYNEQFF. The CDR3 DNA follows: TGTGCCAGCAGCTATAGAGGCGGGACCTACAATGAGCAGTTCTTC.

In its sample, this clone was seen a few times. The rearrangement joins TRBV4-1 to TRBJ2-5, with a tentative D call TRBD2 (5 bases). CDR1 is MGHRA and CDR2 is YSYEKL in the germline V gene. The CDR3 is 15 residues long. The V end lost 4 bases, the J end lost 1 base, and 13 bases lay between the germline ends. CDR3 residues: CASSLYGDRQETQYF. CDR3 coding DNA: TGCGCCAGCAGCCTCTACGGGGATCGCCAAGAGACCCAGTACTTC.

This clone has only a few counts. CDR3 coding DNA: TGCAGCGTTGTTAGTGCGACTAGTAGCACAGATACGCAGTATTTT. The encoded protein is CSVVSATSSTDTQYF. The J gene is TRBJ2-3, the V gene TRBV29-1, with D possibly being TRBD2 (6 bases). This CDR3 has 15 amino acids. Trimming pared 4 bases from V and 0 bases from J, leaving 14 bases between. CDR1 and CDR2 (germline): SQVTM, ANQGSEA.

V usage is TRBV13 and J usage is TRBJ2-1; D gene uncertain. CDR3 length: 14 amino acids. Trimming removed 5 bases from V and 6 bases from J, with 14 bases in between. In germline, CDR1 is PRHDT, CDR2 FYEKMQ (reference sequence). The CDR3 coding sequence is TGTGCCAGCAGCGAAAAGGGTTCACCCAATGAGCAGTTCTTC. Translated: CASSEKGSPNEQFF. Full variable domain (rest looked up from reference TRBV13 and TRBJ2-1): AAGVIQSPRHLIKEKRETATLKCYPIPRHDTVYWYQQGPGQDPQFLISFYEKMQSDKGSIPDRFSAQQFSDYHSELNMSSLELGDSALYFCASSEKGSPNEQFFGPGTRLTVL.

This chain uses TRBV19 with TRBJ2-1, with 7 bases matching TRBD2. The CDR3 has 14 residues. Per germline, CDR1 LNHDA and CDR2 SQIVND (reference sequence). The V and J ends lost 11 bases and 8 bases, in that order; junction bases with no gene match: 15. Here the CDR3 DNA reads TGTGCCTCCCGACCCGACTTCCGGGGGGATGAGCAGTTCTTC. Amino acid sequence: CASRPDFRGDEQFF. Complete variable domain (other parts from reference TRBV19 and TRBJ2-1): DGGITQSPKYLFRKEGQNVTLSCEQNLNHDAMYWYRQDPGQGLRLIYYSQIVNDFQKGDIAEGYSVSREKKESFPLTVTSAQKNPTAFYLCASRPDFRGDEQFFGPGTRLTVL.

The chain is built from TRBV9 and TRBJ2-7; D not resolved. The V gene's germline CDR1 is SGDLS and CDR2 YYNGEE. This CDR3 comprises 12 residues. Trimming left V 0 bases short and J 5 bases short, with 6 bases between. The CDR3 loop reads CASSVDGDEQYF. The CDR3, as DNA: TGTGCCAGCAGCGTAGATGGCGACGAGCAGTACTTC.